The sequence of this T cell receptor (beta chain) was determined in a study of technical replicates of blood from a few donors. TCRdb keeps only in-frame clones here, not all; method: immunoSEQ multiplex PCR. The sample carries tens of thousands of clones, around nine tenths recorded once. The CDR3 covers 14 residues. V shed 7 bases, J shed 0 bases, and the junction held 6 bases outside the gene matches. Germline V gives CDR1 MNHEY, CDR2 SVGAGI. This clonotype originated in a human donor in good health. Sample: T cells isolated from PBMCs. This chain connects TRBV6-5 to TRBJ2-7, with TRBD2 identical over 7 bases. CDR3 sequence (DNA): TGTGCCAGCATAAAAGCGGGAAGCTCCTACGAGCAGTACTTC. As protein: CASIKAGSSYEQYF.